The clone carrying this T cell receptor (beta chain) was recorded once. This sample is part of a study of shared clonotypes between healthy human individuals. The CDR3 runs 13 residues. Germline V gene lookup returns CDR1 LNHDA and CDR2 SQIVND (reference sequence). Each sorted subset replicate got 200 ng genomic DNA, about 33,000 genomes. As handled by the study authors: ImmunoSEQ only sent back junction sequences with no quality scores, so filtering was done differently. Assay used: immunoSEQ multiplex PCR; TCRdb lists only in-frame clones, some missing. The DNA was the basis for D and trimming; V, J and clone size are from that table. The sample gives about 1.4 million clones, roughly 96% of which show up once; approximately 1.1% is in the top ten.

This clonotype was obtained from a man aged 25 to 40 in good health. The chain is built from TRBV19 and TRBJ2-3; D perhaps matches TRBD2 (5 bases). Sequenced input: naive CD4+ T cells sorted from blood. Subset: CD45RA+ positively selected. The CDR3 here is CAVEVSSTDTQYF. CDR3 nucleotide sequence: TGTGCTGTGGAGGTATCTAGCACAGATACGCAGTATTTT. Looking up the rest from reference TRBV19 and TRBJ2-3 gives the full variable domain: DGGITQSPKYLFRKEGQNVTLSCEQNLNHDAMYWYRQDPGQGLRLIYYSQIVNDFQKGDIAEGYSVSREKKESFPLTVTSAQKNPTAFYLCAVEVSSTDTQYFGPGTRLTVL.